What follows are 32 T cell receptor beta chains derived from one specimen sequenced in a study of beta chain features in type 1 diabetes. Study-wide results and limits: People with Type 1 diabetes carried modestly yet significantly shorter TCRB CDR3s in all four CD4+ subsets.

The investigators reverse transcribed all of the isolated RNA, so they sequenced expressed TCRB transcripts. The repertoire was sequenced with immunoSEQ multiplex PCR; TCRdb's copy has only in-frame clones and lacks some. The data hold some 44,000 clones, with 66% observed a single time. These TCRs' antigens remain unknown. The specimen was Tregs from blood. These TCRs come from a woman in her late teens or twenties with type 1 diabetes.

The V and J genes are TRBV7-9 and TRBJ2-2; a possible D gene is TRBD1 (6 bases). The V gene's germline CDR1 is SEHNR and CDR2 FQNEAQ (reference sequence). CDR3 size: 14 residues. Trimming cost V 4 bases and J 2 bases, with 8 bases left between them. CDR3 bases: TGTGCCAGCAGCTCAGGGGTAAACACCGGGGAGCTGTTTTTT. Its protein product is CASSSGVNTGELFF. Supplemented by reference TRBV7-9 and TRBJ2-2, the full variable domain reads DTGVSQNPRHKITKRGQNVTFRCDPISEHNRLYWYRQTLGQGPEFLTYFQNEAQLEKSRLLSDRFSAERPKGSFSTLEIQRTEQGDSAMYLCASSSGVNTGELFFGEGSRLTVL.

The V call is TRBV6-1, the J call TRBJ2-5; possible D gene TRBD2, 6 bases. The CDR3 length is 12 residues. Germline-derived CDR1 and CDR2 are MNHNS and SASEGT. The ends were cut back, 8 bases at V and 5 bases at J, with 12 bases in the middle. This CDR3 is CASRGTLETQYF. Here the CDR3 DNA reads TGTGCCAGCCGGGGGACTTTGGAGACCCAGTACTTC.

The V gene is TRBV5-6, the J gene TRBJ1-1; 8 bases map to TRBD1. V gave up 1 base and J gave up 5 bases; unmatched junction bases: 13. CDR1 and CDR2 (germline): SGHDT, YYEEEE. This CDR3 is built from 17 residues. This chain's CDR3 is CASSLKGGIRGQTEAFF. Here the CDR3 DNA reads TGTGCCAGCAGCTTGAAAGGGGGTATCAGGGGGCAAACTGAAGCTTTCTTT.

The chain combines TRBV7-2 with TRBJ2-7; 8 bases fit TRBD2. Germline CDR1 and CDR2: SGHTA and FQGNSA. CDR3 length: 15 amino acids. V lost 5 bases to trimming and J lost 7 bases; unmatched junction nucleotides: 13. The CDR3 nucleotides are TGTGCCAGCAGCCAGGGGAGCGGGGGACCCTTTGAGCAGTACTTC. Translating it yields CASSQGSGGPFEQYF.

This clone was observed once. CDR3 sequence reads: CASSPTGTGGTEAFF. As DNA, the CDR3 is TGCGCCAGCAGTCCAACAGGGACGGGGGGCACTGAAGCTTTCTTT. The rearrangement joins TRBV4-1 to TRBJ1-1; a weak D match, TRBD1 (6 bases). V shed 6 bases and J shed 4 bases, with 18 bases lying between them. CDR1 and CDR2 from the germline V gene are MGHRA and YSYEKL. This CDR3 region has 15 residues.

The chain couples TRBV5-1 to TRBJ1-2; D may be TRBD1 (5 bases). The CDR3 runs to 15 residues. CDR1 and CDR2 from the germline V gene are SGHRS and YFSETQ. The V end lost 4 bases, the J end lost 1 base, and 14 bases lay between the germline ends. CDR3 loop: CASSGITGINYGYTF. The CDR3 DNA reads TGCGCCAGCAGCGGTATAACAGGAATTAACTATGGCTACACCTTC.

Only a few counts were recorded for this clone. The chain links TRBV30 to TRBJ2-3, with D uncertain. The CDR3 sequence is 11 residues long. The V gene's germline CDR1 is GTSNPN and CDR2 SVGIG (reference sequence). The V gene lost 4 bases and the J gene lost 8 bases, with 10 bases spanning the gap. CDR3 sequence: CAWTPSTTQYF. CDR3 coding DNA: TGTGCCTGGACCCCGAGTACTACGCAGTATTTT.

This clone was detected only a few times. The chain links TRBV10-3 to TRBJ2-1, with TRBD2 matching over 10 bases. V gave up 7 bases and J gave up 8 bases; unmatched junction bases: 11. Germline loops: CDR1 ENHRY, CDR2 SYGVKD. This CDR3 is 15 amino acids long. The CDR3 reads CAIKASGRWGDEQFF. CDR3 DNA: TGTGCCATCAAGGCTAGCGGGAGATGGGGGGATGAGCAGTTCTTC.

The V gene is TRBV6-1, the J gene TRBJ2-1, with 9 bases identical to TRBD2. Germline CDR1 is MNHNS and CDR2 is SASEGT. V lost 3 bases, J lost 11 bases, and 5 bases stayed unmatched. The CDR3 length is 13 residues. The DNA of the CDR3 is TGTGCCAGCAGTGAGGCTCTAGCGGGGAAGCAGTTCTTC. Its translation is CASSEALAGKQFF.

The chain recombines TRBV4-1 with TRBJ2-3; 9 bases align to TRBD2. The CDR3 spans 18 residues. The V and J ends lost 3 bases and 4 bases, in that order; junction bases with no gene match: 14. From germline, CDR1 is MGHRA and CDR2 YSYEKL. CDR3 nucleotides: TGCGCCAGCAGCCATCCAAGCGGGAGCGGGAGGTTTGCAGATACGCAGTATTTT. Encoded protein: CASSHPSGSGRFADTQYF.

J is TRBJ2-3 and V is TRBV7-3; weak D call: TRBD2 (5 bases). Trimming removed 0 bases at V and 2 bases at J, with 9 bases between. Germline CDR1 reads SGHTA; CDR2 reads FQGTGA. This CDR3 contains 15 residues. CDR3 sequence (DNA): TGTGCCAGCAGCTTAACAAAAGGACTCACAGATACGCAGTATTTT. Translation: CASSLTKGLTDTQYF.

DNA for the CDR3: TGTGCCAGCAGCCCAGACAGGGGTAGCTACACCTTC. Translation: CASSPDRGSYTF. The chain couples TRBV7-8 to TRBJ1-2, with TRBD1 identical over 8 bases. The trim removed 5 bases at V and 9 bases at J, leaving 5 bases unmatched. Germline V gene lookup returns CDR1 SGHVS and CDR2 FQNEAQ. The CDR3 loop spans 12 amino acids.

V usage is TRBV7-2 and J usage is TRBJ1-2; D may be TRBD1 (5 bases). V lost 4 bases to trimming and J lost 5 bases, with 8 bases between them. Per the germline V gene, CDR1 is SGHTA and CDR2 is FQGNSA. The CDR3 runs 12 residues. The CDR3 DNA follows: TGTGCCAGCAGCTCGGGGGGATATGGCTACACCTTC. Its translation: CASSSGGYGYTF. Variable domain in full (rest from reference TRBV7-2 and TRBJ1-2): GAGVSQSPSNKVTEKGKDVELRCDPISGHTALYWYRQSLGQGLEFLIYFQGNSAPDKSGLPSDRFSAERTGGSVSTLTIQRTQQEDSAVYLCASSSGGYGYTFGSGTRLTVV.

A few counts support this clone. The chain links TRBV2 to TRBJ2-3; possible D gene TRBD2, 6 bases. The germline V and J ends were trimmed by 3 bases and 0 bases, with 7 bases remaining between them. The germline V gene has CDR1 SNHLY and CDR2 FYNNEI. The CDR3 is 14 amino acids. Written as DNA, the CDR3 is TGTGCCAGCAGTGAGGGACTTAGCACAGATACGCAGTATTTT. This sequence encodes CASSEGLSTDTQYF.

This clone was observed a handful of times. The J gene is TRBJ1-1, the V gene TRBV5-1; a possible D gene is TRBD1 (6 bases). Trimming removed 3 bases from V and 2 bases from J, with 11 bases in between. The CDR3 has 14 amino acids. Germline assignment: CDR1 SGHRS and CDR2 YFSETQ. CDR3 region: CASSSRTANTEAFF. The CDR3 DNA follows: TGCGCCAGCAGCTCCCGGACAGCCAACACTGAAGCTTTCTTT.

In this sample, this clone turned up a few times. The same CDR3 is also encoded by other DNA sequences in this sample. The chain couples TRBV7-2 to TRBJ2-6; possibly TRBD1 for D (5 bases). CDR1 SGHTA and CDR2 FQGNSA come from the germline V gene. Trimming pared 4 bases from V and 13 bases from J, leaving 17 bases between. This CDR3 is built from 14 residues. The CDR3 sequence is CASSSRQSPWVLTF. The CDR3 region has the DNA TGTGCCAGCAGCTCCCGACAGAGCCCATGGGTCCTGACTTTC.

V and J are TRBV25-1 and TRBJ1-2; unclear D gene. Trimming removed 6 bases from V and 10 bases from J, with 15 bases in between. The germline CDR1 and CDR2 sequences are MGHDK and SYGVNS. The length of the CDR3 is 12 residues. CDR3 residues: CASRREMRDYTF. CDR3 bases: TGTGCCAGCAGACGCGAGATGAGGGACTACACCTTC.

The rearrangement joins TRBV7-8 to TRBJ2-7; 8 bases fit TRBD1. V lost 5 bases to trimming and J lost 0 bases; unmatched junction nucleotides: 6. The CDR3 spans 15 residues. Per germline, CDR1 SGHVS and CDR2 FQNEAQ. The CDR3 protein is CASSTRTGSSYEQYF. The CDR3 coding sequence is TGTGCCAGCAGCACCCGGACAGGGAGCTCCTACGAGCAGTACTTC.

This clone was detected only a few times. The J gene is TRBJ2-7, the V gene TRBV7-2, with D possibly TRBD2 on 6 matching bases. This CDR3 region has 17 residues. CDR1 SGHTA and CDR2 FQGNSA come from the germline V gene. V lost 3 bases to trimming and J lost 3 bases, with 21 bases between them. CDR3 loop: CASSLGLGGDWSYEQYF. In nucleotides, the CDR3 is TGTGCCAGCAGCTTGGGGCTGGGCGGGGACTGGAGCTACGAGCAGTACTTC. The whole variable domain, filled in from reference TRBV7-2 and TRBJ2-7, reads GAGVSQSPSNKVTEKGKDVELRCDPISGHTALYWYRQSLGQGLEFLIYFQGNSAPDKSGLPSDRFSAERTGGSVSTLTIQRTQQEDSAVYLCASSLGLGGDWSYEQYFGPGTRLTVT.

The CDR3 reads CASSLGPASGQETQYF. CDR3 DNA: TGTGCCAGCAGCTTAGGGCCCGCGAGCGGCCAAGAGACCCAGTACTTC. The V call is TRBV7-2, the J call TRBJ2-5, with a tentative D call TRBD2 (5 bases). The CDR3 is 16 amino acids. The V gene lost 1 base and the J gene lost 1 base, with 13 bases spanning the gap. Germline lookup yields CDR1 SGHTA and CDR2 FQGNSA. The full variable domain, its missing parts supplied by reference TRBV7-2 and TRBJ2-5, is GAGVSQSPSNKVTEKGKDVELRCDPISGHTALYWYRQSLGQGLEFLIYFQGNSAPDKSGLPSDRFSAERTGGSVSTLTIQRTQQEDSAVYLCASSLGPASGQETQYFGPGTRLLVL.

J is TRBJ1-2 and V is TRBV7-2; TRBD1 aligns across 9 bases. Losses at the gene ends were 7 bases for V and 2 bases for J; bases not matched to a gene: 5. This CDR3 is 14 amino acids long. Germline V CDR1 and CDR2: SGHTA, FQGNSA. The CDR3 nucleotides read TGTGCCAGCACCCTAGGGACAGGGAACTATGGCTACACCTTC. Protein product: CASTLGTGNYGYTF.

The V gene is TRBV7-2, the J gene TRBJ2-5, with D possibly TRBD1 on 5 matching bases. The germline CDR1 and CDR2 sequences are SGHTA and FQGNSA. CDR3 length: 14 amino acids. With 0 bases removed from V and 1 base from J, the gap between germline ends came to 6 bases. The CDR3, as DNA: TGTGCCAGCAGCTTAGCCAGGGTCCAAGAGACCCAGTACTTC. This gives the protein CASSLARVQETQYF.

The chain uses TRBV4-1 and TRBJ1-5, with a tentative D call TRBD1 (5 bases). The CDR3 is 15 amino acids. Trimming removed 5 bases from V and 4 bases from J, with 15 bases in between. Germline V gene sequence: CDR1 MGHRA, CDR2 YSYEKL. The CDR3 region is CASSFPIQDNQPQHF. In DNA form, the CDR3 reads TGCGCCAGCAGCTTCCCGATACAGGATAATCAGCCCCAGCATTTT.

Notes on this clone: The junction departs from germline at one end; a sequencing error may be responsible. The V and J genes are TRBV7-9 and TRBJ1-1, with unresolved D. This CDR3 contains 11 residues. Germline lookup yields CDR1 SEHNR and CDR2 FQNEAQ (reference sequence). Here the CDR3 reads CASSPRGGKLF. The DNA of the CDR3 is TGTGCCAGCAGCCCCCGGGGAGGGAAACTCTTT.

The chain's CDR3 is CASYKGESGNTIYF. The CDR3 DNA follows: TGTGCCAGCTATAAAGGGGAATCTGGAAACACCATATATTTT. The J gene is TRBJ1-3, the V gene TRBV6-1; D possibly corresponds to TRBD1 (5 bases). Looked up from germline, CDR1 is MNHNS and CDR2 is SASEGT. CDR3 length: 14 amino acids. The ends were cut back, 8 bases at V and 1 base at J, with 12 bases in the middle.

This sequence joins TRBV7-2 and TRBJ2-2, with D uncertain. V was shortened by 2 bases and J by 7 bases, with 11 bases between the two germline ends. This CDR3 is built from 14 residues. CDR1 is SGHTA and CDR2 is FQGNSA in the germline V gene. The CDR3 DNA reads as TGTGCCAGCAGCTTACCACGGAGAGACGGGGAGCTGTTTTTT. The encoded protein is CASSLPRRDGELFF.

The rearrangement uses TRBV27 and TRBJ2-7; D is possibly TRBD1 (5 bases). Trimming left V 1 base short and J 7 bases short, with 11 bases between. This CDR3 spans 13 amino acids. CDR1 and CDR2 (germline): MNHEY, SMNVEV (reference sequence). DNA for the CDR3: TGTGCCAGCAGTTTATTCCTAACAGGAGAGCAGTACTTC. This encodes CASSLFLTGEQYF.

The DNA of the CDR3 is TGTGCCAGCAGCTTACGACTAGCGGGGACTGGTAGTACGCAGTATTTT. Translated: CASSLRLAGTGSTQYF. V usage is TRBV11-2 and J usage is TRBJ2-3; the match to TRBD2 covers 11 bases. The J segment lost 8 bases and the V segment lost 2 bases, leaving 9 bases of the junction unmatched. CDR3 length equals 16 residues. Germline CDR1 reads SGHAT; CDR2 reads FQNNGV.

This chain connects TRBV5-1 to TRBJ2-4; 10 bases are a match to TRBD2. Germline CDR1 SGHRS, CDR2 YFSETQ. The J segment lost 6 bases and the V segment lost 4 bases, leaving 7 bases of the junction unmatched. This CDR3 spans 15 amino acids. The CDR3 region has the DNA TGCGCCAGCAGCCCGATAGCGGGGGGCTCAAACATTCAGTACTTC. This translates into CASSPIAGGSNIQYF.

The V gene is TRBV11-1, the J gene TRBJ1-2; 11 bases line up with TRBD1. The CDR3 has 15 residues. Germline V gives CDR1 SGHAT, CDR2 FQDESV (reference sequence). V trimming: 4 bases; J trimming: 4 bases; junction bases outside the gene matches: 5. The CDR3 is CASSSRTGGVYGYTF. The CDR3 DNA reads as TGTGCCAGCAGCTCCCGGACAGGGGGCGTCTATGGCTACACCTTC.

The chain couples TRBV7-6 to TRBJ2-3, with TRBD2 matching 10 bases. The CDR3 is 18 residues long. The junction had 15 bases not matched to a gene; V was cut back by 3 bases and J by 6 bases. Germline CDR1 SGHVS, CDR2 FNYEAQ. CDR3 bases: TGTGCCAGCAGCTTGACGGGACTAGCGAGGGGCCCCCGGGATACGCAGTATTTT. Translating gives CASSLTGLARGPRDTQYF.

The gene calls are TRBV27 and TRBJ2-7; TRBD2 is a possible D gene (5 bases). The germline CDR1 and CDR2 sequences are MNHEY and SMNVEV (reference sequence). The V end lost 0 bases, the J end lost 1 base, and 10 bases lay between the germline ends. The CDR3 sequence is 15 residues long. The CDR3, as DNA: TGTGCCAGCAGTTTATCGAGGGCAGCGTCCTACGAGCAGTACTTC. Protein sequence: CASSLSRAASYEQYF.